The clone carrying this TCR beta chain has more than one count but fewer than ten. The multiple sclerosis controls were treatment-naive patients with relapsing-remitting disease that was stable or active. Reverse transcription of about 0.5 to 1 ug RNA was performed with random hexamers. TCRdb fed the immunoSEQ multiplex PCR reads into MiXCR, producing one record per CDR3 protein. The sample contains under 150,000 distinct CDR3 sequences, roughly 80% of which appear only once. These data belong to a study of CD8 T cells in Susac syndrome. Germline CDR1 and CDR2: MNHEY and SVGEGT. This CDR3 is built from 14 residues. The V and J ends lost 6 bases and 2 bases respectively, with 14 bases between them.

The clonotype comes from a human donor with multiple sclerosis. The chain employs TRBV6-2 or TRBV6-3 and TRBJ2-7; D uncertain. Material for sequencing was CD8+ T cells from PBMCs. The CDR3 loop is CASSSPDIPYEQYV. The CDR3 DNA sequence: TGTGCCAGCAGCTCACCTGACATACCCTACGAGCAGTACGTC.